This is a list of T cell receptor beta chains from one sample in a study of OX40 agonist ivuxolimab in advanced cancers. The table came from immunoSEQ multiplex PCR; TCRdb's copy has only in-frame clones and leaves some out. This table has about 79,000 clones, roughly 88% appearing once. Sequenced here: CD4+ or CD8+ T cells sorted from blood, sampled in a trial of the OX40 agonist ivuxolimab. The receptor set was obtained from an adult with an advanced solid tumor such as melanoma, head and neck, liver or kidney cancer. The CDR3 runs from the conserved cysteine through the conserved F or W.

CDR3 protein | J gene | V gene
CASSTTGGDQPQHF | TRBJ1-5 | TRBV2
CASSEGRGRGYEQYF | TRBJ2-7 | TRBV13
CASSLAGGERYTF | TRBJ1-2 | TRBV7-2
CASSLGSSGAREQYF | TRBJ2-7 | TRBV5-4
CASRSLASGYTF | TRBJ1-2 | TRBV2
CASSLEVGGNEQYF | TRBJ2-7 | TRBV5-6
CASSLGQGAGYEQYF | TRBJ2-7 | TRBV9
CASSQGQVYNEQFF | TRBJ2-1 | TRBV7-6
CASRQGASYEQYF | . | TRBV6-5
CASSVGNEQFF | TRBJ2-1 | TRBV2
CASKPAGVPQETQYF | TRBJ2-5 | TRBV6-6
CASSLRQYSNQPQHF | TRBJ1-5 | TRBV7-8
CAWNRDYSNEQFF | TRBJ2-1 | TRBV30
CASSLTGATYNSPLHF | TRBJ1-6 | TRBV5-1
CASSYSGLAGSYEQYF | TRBJ2-7 | TRBV6-5
CASSYGHSTGELFF | TRBJ2-2 | TRBV11-2
CASSLLSPIEGLFF | TRBJ1-4 | TRBV28
CASSSRSLREGLYEQYF | TRBJ2-7 | TRBV7-9
CASSPRQGSYNEQFF | TRBJ2-1 | TRBV5-1
CASSLSQGSTEAFF | TRBJ1-1 | TRBV5-1
CASSLDRVRNEQFF | TRBJ2-1 | TRBV11-3
CASSLASGSTHEQFF | TRBJ2-1 | TRBV5-1
CASRVTGVDGYTF | TRBJ1-2 | TRBV2
CASSLRTSSETQYF | TRBJ2-5 | TRBV11-2
CASSLAGGSEETQYF | TRBJ2-5 | TRBV5-1
CASSPGPWGQPQHF | TRBJ1-5 | TRBV7-2
CASSTSWTSEYNEQFF | TRBJ2-1 | TRBV4-1
CASTTSTEQFF | TRBJ2-1 | TRBV19